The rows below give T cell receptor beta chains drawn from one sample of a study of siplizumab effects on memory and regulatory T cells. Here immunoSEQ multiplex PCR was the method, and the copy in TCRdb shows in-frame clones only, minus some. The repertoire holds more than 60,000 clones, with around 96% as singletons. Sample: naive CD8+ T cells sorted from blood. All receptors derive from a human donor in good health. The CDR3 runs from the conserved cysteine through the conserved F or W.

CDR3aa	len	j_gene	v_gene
CASANRDRYYEQYF	14	TRBJ2-7	TRBV6-1
CASSFARGGNQPQHF	15	TRBJ1-5	TRBV28
CASSLAGGYNEQFF	14	TRBJ2-1	TRBV7-9
CASSFGGAGEQFF	13	TRBJ2-1	TRBV5-4
CASSSRMSAQDTQYF	15	TRBJ2-3	TRBV13
CASSYSGPNYGYTF	14	TRBJ1-2	TRBV6-5
CASSPRQGGMNTEAFF	16	TRBJ1-1	TRBV18
CASSFVGQNTEAFF	14	TRBJ1-1	TRBV13
CASSQTGGGSPLHF	14	TRBJ1-6	TRBV7-2
CASSLFGGAYEQYF	14	TRBJ2-7	TRBV7-2
CASSLGRRQGSYEQYF	16	TRBJ2-7	TRBV13
CASSFSEVPNYGYTF	15	TRBJ1-2	TRBV28
CATNGRTEAFF	11	TRBJ1-1	TRBV5-4
CASSQEPGQGPYEQYF	16	NA	TRBV4-1
CASSVGGGTYEQYF	14	TRBJ2-7	TRBV9
CASSSGQHSYEQYF	14	TRBJ2-7	TRBV5-1
CASSTRMNTEAFF	13	TRBJ1-1	TRBV28
CASSFGTDYEQYF	13	TRBJ2-7	TRBV11-2
CASSPSTSLMETQYF	15	TRBJ2-5	TRBV25-1
CASSQEISTSFLTDTQYF	18	TRBJ2-3	TRBV4-3
CASSVGSTGEQFF	13	TRBJ2-1	TRBV9
CASSQTGGLGSPLHF	15	TRBJ1-6	TRBV5-6
CASSVGDSPLAQHF	14	TRBJ1-5	TRBV9
CSVGGGAGGHYGYTF	15	TRBJ1-2	TRBV29-1
CASSPTGPGELFF	13	TRBJ2-2	TRBV19
CASSLVSASPEAFF	14	TRBJ1-1	TRBV6-5
CASTWGAEAFF	11	TRBJ1-1	TRBV25-1
CANRVGETQYF	11	TRBJ2-5	TRBV2
CASSQGQGYYEQYF	14	TRBJ2-7	TRBV4-1
CATSTSTSGAYEQYF	15	TRBJ2-7	TRBV15
CASSNEGGTDTQYF	14	TRBJ2-3	TRBV9
CASSKGGPTRAYF	13	TRBJ2-7	TRBV7-9
CASSLLGQGGQETQYF	16	TRBJ2-5	TRBV7-9
CASSQGGGLNEQFF	14	TRBJ2-1	TRBV4-3
CASSLADSSYEQYF	14	TRBJ2-7	TRBV5-4
CASSVGGTGELFF	13	TRBJ2-2	TRBV9
CASSPGTNTGELFF	14	TRBJ2-2	TRBV18
CASSDGVSNQPQHF	14	TRBJ1-5	TRBV6-1
CASSLDDRRYYGYTF	15	TRBJ1-2	TRBV5-6
CSVGQEGEKLFF	12	TRBJ1-4	TRBV29-1
CSVEDGTANTGELFF	15	TRBJ2-2	TRBV29-1
CASSVSGGGTDTQYF	15	TRBJ2-3	TRBV9
CASSQVLTGGEYEQYF	16	TRBJ2-7	TRBV4-2
CASSSQGGEQYF	12	TRBJ2-7	TRBV13
CASTGLAGAKETQYF	15	TRBJ2-5	TRBV19
CASSLIGNEQFF	12	TRBJ2-1	TRBV7-3
CASSWVAGDGGNEQFF	16	TRBJ2-1	TRBV6-5
CASSSGSFNEQFF	13	TRBJ2-1	TRBV19
CASSRGQGATSYEQYF	16	TRBJ2-7	TRBV25-1
CSQKWNTDTQYF	12	TRBJ2-3	TRBV29-1
CSARYYTEAFF	11	TRBJ1-1	TRBV20-1
CASSQVEGGYGYTF	14	TRBJ1-2	TRBV4-1
CASSQAGTHTEAFF	14	TRBJ1-1	TRBV10-2
CASSLVVGLAGEQYF	15	TRBJ2-7	TRBV11-1
CASSLIYPDPFYGYTF	16	TRBJ1-2	TRBV11-2